The 26 T cell receptor beta chains listed next were all sequenced from one sample in a study of cytomegalovirus exposure and HLA in healthy donors. PCR amplification relied on 60 Vbeta primers (plus 13 Jbeta primers). Clones were read by immunoSEQ multiplex PCR, and TCRdb kept only the in-frame ones, dropping some. The table lists about 260,000 clones, around 65% of them singletons. Sample: PBMCs. Receptors were obtained from a female donor in good health and CMV-seronegative.

This chain links TRBV18 with TRBJ2-1; 9 bases match TRBD2. This CDR3 has 14 amino acids. With V trimmed by 3 bases and J by 5 bases, 2 bases remained unmatched. The germline V gene encodes CDR1 KGHSH and CDR2 LQKENI. In nucleotides, the CDR3 is TGTGCCAGCTCACCGCGACTAGCGGACAATGAGCAGTTCTTC. This gives the protein CASSPRLADNEQFF.

J is TRBJ2-1 and V is TRBV19; 10 nucleotides agree with TRBD2. The CDR3 runs 14 residues. V dropped 6 bases and J dropped 5; count of bases not matched to a gene: 4. Germline CDR1 reads LNHDA; CDR2 reads SQIVND (reference sequence). CDR3 protein: CASRSSGGNNEQFF. CDR3 sequence (DNA): TGTGCCAGTAGATCTAGCGGGGGAAACAATGAGCAGTTCTTC. Combining the CDR3 with reference TRBV19 and TRBJ2-1 gives the whole variable domain DGGITQSPKYLFRKEGQNVTLSCEQNLNHDAMYWYRQDPGQGLRLIYYSQIVNDFQKGDIAEGYSVSREKKESFPLTVTSAQKNPTAFYLCASRSSGGNNEQFFGPGTRLTVL.

This sequence joins TRBV28 and TRBJ2-2, with D perhaps TRBD1 (5 bases). In germline, CDR1 is MDHEN, CDR2 SYDVKM. The V end was cut by 5 bases, the J end by 1 base, with 11 bases between. The CDR3 has 15 amino acids. The chain's CDR3 is CASSVDTKNTGELFF. CDR3 DNA: TGTGCCAGCAGTGTGGACACGAAGAACACCGGGGAGCTGTTTTTT.

The V gene is TRBV11-2, the J gene TRBJ1-2, with D maybe TRBD1 (5 bases). Trimming took off 5 bases at V and 8 bases at J, with 9 bases between the two ends. CDR3 length: 11 amino acids. The germline V gene encodes CDR1 SGHAT and CDR2 FQNNGV. CDR3 coding DNA: TGTGCCAGCAGCCCAGGGCTCGGCTACACCTTC. Translation: CASSPGLGYTF.

The genes are TRBV5-1 and TRBJ2-5, with 8 bases lining up with TRBD1. The CDR3 loop spans 13 amino acids. V lost 0 bases, J lost 5 bases, and 0 bases stayed unmatched. Germline V CDR1 and CDR2: SGHRS, YFSETQ. The CDR3 DNA reads as TGCGCCAGCAGCTTGGACAGGGGGGAGACCCAGTACTTC. Encoded protein: CASSLDRGETQYF.

The chain carries TRBV5-6 and TRBJ1-2; TRBD1 is a possible D gene (6 bases). V lost 4 bases to trimming and J lost 7 bases, with 20 bases between them. CDR3 length: 15 amino acids. Germline values: CDR1 SGHDT, CDR2 YYEEEE. CDR3 protein: CASSPPRGQVGGYTF. CDR3 nucleotide sequence: TGTGCCAGCAGCCCTCCGCGGGGGCAGGTCGGTGGCTACACCTTC.

V is TRBV5-4 and J is TRBJ2-1; the match to TRBD2 covers 13 bases. Germline trimming cut 2 bases from V and 6 bases from J; bases unmatched to any gene: 2. The germline gives CDR1 SGHNT, CDR2 YYREEE (reference sequence). There are 15 residues in the CDR3. The CDR3 spells CASSLRTSGSNEQFF. In DNA form, the CDR3 reads TGTGCCAGCAGCTTAAGGACTAGCGGGAGCAATGAGCAGTTCTTC.

The chain joins TRBV18 to TRBJ2-7, with D possibly being TRBD2 (5 bases). The CDR3 is 15 amino acids. Per the germline V gene, CDR1 is KGHSH and CDR2 is LQKENI. Trimming took off 3 bases at V and 1 base at J, with 13 bases between the two ends. In DNA form, the CDR3 reads TGTGCCAGCTCACCCACCGGGAAGTCTTCCTACGAGCAGTACTTC. Translating it yields CASSPTGKSSYEQYF.

This clone was counted a few times. The rearrangement joins TRBV10-3 to TRBJ1-1; 7 bases are shared with TRBD1. Germline values: CDR1 ENHRY, CDR2 SYGVKD. The CDR3 contains 15 residues. With V trimmed by 6 bases and J by 3 bases, 10 bases remained unmatched. The CDR3 sequence: CAIRVGQVSDTEAFF. The CDR3 DNA is TGTGCCATCAGGGTAGGACAGGTTTCAGACACTGAAGCTTTCTTT.

This chain links TRBV6-4 with TRBJ1-1; TRBD1 aligns across 7 bases. The CDR3 has 13 amino acids. Germline V gives CDR1 MRHNA, CDR2 SNTAGT. The trim removed 3 bases at V and 8 bases at J, leaving 6 bases unmatched. The CDR3 spells CASSEITGDEAFF. DNA for the CDR3: TGTGCCAGCAGTGAAATTACAGGGGACGAAGCTTTCTTT.

This clone has more than one count but fewer than ten. This chain links TRBV5-4 with TRBJ2-7; 11 nucleotides align to TRBD2. In germline, CDR1 is SGHNT, CDR2 YYREEE (reference sequence). The CDR3 is 15 residues long. J was trimmed by 4 bases and V by 4 bases; bases with no gene match: 7. CDR3 loop: CASSGPGTSGYEQYF. The CDR3 DNA reads TGTGCCAGCAGCGGTCCCGGGACTAGCGGATACGAGCAGTACTTC.

This rearrangement joins TRBV27 to TRBJ2-1; 13 nucleotides line up with TRBD2. From germline, CDR1 is MNHEY and CDR2 SMNVEV (reference sequence). J lost 10 bases, V lost 2 bases, and 8 bases had no gene match. CDR3 length equals 16 residues. The CDR3 loop is CASSLPGLAGDREQFF. Written as DNA, the CDR3 is TGTGCCAGCAGTTTACCCGGACTAGCGGGAGACCGCGAGCAGTTCTTC.

This sequence joins TRBV2 and TRBJ1-2; D not certain. The CDR3 covers 11 residues. The ends were cut back, 7 bases at V and 6 bases at J, with 9 bases in the middle. CDR1 SNHLY and CDR2 FYNNEI come from the germline V gene. CDR3 coding DNA: TGTGCCAGCAATGGAGGCGATGGCTACACCTTC. Encoded protein: CASNGGDGYTF.

The rearrangement uses TRBV28 and TRBJ1-5; D gene ambiguous. The V gene's germline CDR1 is MDHEN and CDR2 SYDVKM. This CDR3 has 16 residues. Trimming removed 3 bases at V and 0 bases at J, with 12 bases between. In DNA form, the CDR3 reads TGTGCCAGCAGTTTGAGGAGATATTTTAGCAATCAGCCCCAGCATTTT. Its translation is CASSLRRYFSNQPQHF.

This chain connects TRBV6-5 to TRBJ2-7, with TRBD1 identical over 8 bases. V shed 4 bases, J shed 3 bases, and the junction held 5 bases outside the gene matches. This CDR3 region has 14 residues. In germline, CDR1 is MNHEY, CDR2 SVGAGI. CDR3 DNA sequence: TGTGCCAGCAGTTTGGCAGGGGGCCGCTACGAGCAGTACTTC. It translates to CASSLAGGRYEQYF.

The V gene is TRBV5-1, the J gene TRBJ2-7; no definite D call. Germline assignment: CDR1 SGHRS and CDR2 YFSETQ. The CDR3 totals 12 residues. Trimming cost V 2 bases and J 2 bases, with 5 bases left between them. CDR3 region: CASSFDTYEQYF. DNA for the CDR3: TGCGCCAGCAGCTTTGACACCTACGAGCAGTACTTC. The full variable domain, rest sourced from reference TRBV5-1 and TRBJ2-7, is KAGVTQTPRYLIKTRGQQVTLSCSPISGHRSVSWYQQTPGQGLQFLFEYFSETQRNKGNFPGRFSGRQFSNSRSEMNVSTLELGDSALYLCASSFDTYEQYFGPGTRLTVT.

Only a few counts were recorded for this clone. The chain carries TRBV6-4 and TRBJ1-1; TRBD1 might be the D (5 bases). V lost 9 bases, J lost 1 base, and 12 bases lay in between. This CDR3 is 13 amino acids long. CDR1 MRHNA and CDR2 SNTAGT come from the germline V gene. CDR3 DNA: TGTGCCAGTGCCCAGGGTGCGAACACTGAAGCTTTCTTT. Translated, it gives CASAQGANTEAFF.

This clone was found a few times. The chain couples TRBV16 to TRBJ1-4; D call uncertain. The CDR3 is 15 residues long. Per the germline V gene, CDR1 is KGHSY and CDR2 is FQNENV. Trimming pared 1 base from V and 3 bases from J, leaving 9 bases between. CDR3 in amino acids: CASSQLEGPNEKLFF. The CDR3 coding sequence is TGTGCCAGCAGCCAATTGGAGGGTCCTAATGAAAAACTGTTTTTT.

The V call is TRBV5-1, the J call TRBJ1-2; 11 nucleotides line up with TRBD1. V dropped 4 bases and J dropped 3; count of bases not matched to a gene: 5. Germline V gene lookup returns CDR1 SGHRS and CDR2 YFSETQ. The CDR3 has 15 residues. CDR3 amino acids: CASSAGTGGYYGYTF. In nucleotides, the CDR3 is TGCGCCAGCAGCGCCGGGACAGGGGGGTACTATGGCTACACCTTC.

This sequence joins TRBV9 and TRBJ2-5; 7 bases match TRBD2. The J segment lost 4 bases and the V segment lost 3 bases, leaving 9 bases of the junction unmatched. Germline V gene lookup returns CDR1 SGDLS and CDR2 YYNGEE. The CDR3 is made up of 15 amino acids. This chain's CDR3 is CASSASGGPPETQYF. CDR3 nucleotides: TGTGCCAGCAGCGCATCGGGGGGACCACCAGAGACCCAGTACTTC.

The chain employs TRBV19 and TRBJ2-7; 8 nucleotides align to TRBD1. The germline V gene encodes CDR1 LNHDA and CDR2 SQIVND (reference sequence). V lost 0 bases, J lost 4 bases, and 5 bases stayed unmatched. The CDR3 sequence is 15 residues long. This CDR3 reads CASSIENRGFYEQYF. The CDR3 coding sequence is TGTGCCAGTAGTATAGAAAACAGGGGGTTTTACGAGCAGTACTTC. The entire variable domain, with the rest obtained from reference TRBV19 and TRBJ2-7, is as follows: DGGITQSPKYLFRKEGQNVTLSCEQNLNHDAMYWYRQDPGQGLRLIYYSQIVNDFQKGDIAEGYSVSREKKESFPLTVTSAQKNPTAFYLCASSIENRGFYEQYFGPGTRLTVT.

There are a few counts of this clone. The J gene is TRBJ2-7, the V gene TRBV7-9; tentatively, D is TRBD1 (5 bases). Deletions cut 4 bases from V and 3 bases from J, with 10 bases between. The germline CDR1 and CDR2 sequences are SEHNR and FQNEAQ (reference sequence). CDR3 size: 13 residues. The CDR3 sequence: CASSSPTDYEQYF. The CDR3 DNA reads TGTGCCAGCAGCTCCCCGACAGACTACGAGCAGTACTTC.

V usage is TRBV5-1 and J usage is TRBJ2-7; 9 bases line up with TRBD1. With 4 bases clipped from V and 4 bases from J, the junction kept 6 bases outside the gene matches. The CDR3 runs 14 residues. The germline CDR1 and CDR2 sequences are SGHRS and YFSETQ. CDR3: CASSPSTGGYEQYF. Here the CDR3 DNA reads TGCGCCAGCAGCCCATCGACAGGGGGGTACGAGCAGTACTTC. Drawing the rest from reference TRBV5-1 and TRBJ2-7, the complete variable domain is KAGVTQTPRYLIKTRGQQVTLSCSPISGHRSVSWYQQTPGQGLQFLFEYFSETQRNKGNFPGRFSGRQFSNSRSEMNVSTLELGDSALYLCASSPSTGGYEQYFGPGTRLTVT.

This clone was seen a few times. The chain uses TRBV10-3 and TRBJ1-1, with D maybe TRBD1 (5 bases). The CDR3 covers 14 residues. Germline-derived CDR1 and CDR2 are ENHRY and SYGVKD. V lost 7 bases and J lost 4, with 16 bases in between. The CDR3 sequence: CAIIAGGLVTEAFF. DNA of the CDR3: TGTGCCATCATTGCCGGGGGTCTCGTCACTGAAGCTTTCTTT.

This chain connects TRBV5-4 to TRBJ2-2; no reliable D call. The CDR3 runs to 13 residues. The V end lost 4 bases, the J end lost 7 bases, and 11 bases lay between the germline ends. Per germline, CDR1 SGHNT and CDR2 YYREEE (reference sequence). The CDR3 nucleotides read TGTGCCAGCAGCCTCGTCAGGAACGGGGAGCTGTTTTTT. Protein: CASSLVRNGELFF.

This clone has only a few counts. CDR3 residues: CASSERGLAGGRKFF. CDR3 coding DNA: TGTGCCAGCAGTGAACGGGGACTAGCGGGAGGAAGGAAGTTCTTC. This rearrangement joins TRBV6-1 to TRBJ2-1; 15 nucleotides line up with TRBD2. This CDR3 spans 15 amino acids. V shed 2 bases and J 14 bases; nucleotides not matched to a gene: 7. Germline CDR1 and CDR2: MNHNS and SASEGT.